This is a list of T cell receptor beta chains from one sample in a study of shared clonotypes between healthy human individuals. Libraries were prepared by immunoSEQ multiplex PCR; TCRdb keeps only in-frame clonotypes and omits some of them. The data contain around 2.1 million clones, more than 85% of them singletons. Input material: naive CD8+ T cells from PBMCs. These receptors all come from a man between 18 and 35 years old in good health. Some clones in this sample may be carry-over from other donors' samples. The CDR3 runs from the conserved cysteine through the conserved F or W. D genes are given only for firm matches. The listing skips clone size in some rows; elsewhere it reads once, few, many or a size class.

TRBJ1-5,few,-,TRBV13,TGTGCCAGCAGCATTTCTGGGGTACGGGATCAGCCCCAGCATTTT,CASSISGVRDQPQHF
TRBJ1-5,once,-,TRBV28,TGTGCCAGCAGTAAAGGGGATATCAGGCCCCAGCATTTT,CASSKGDIRPQHF
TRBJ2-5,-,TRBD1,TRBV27,TGTGCCAGCAGTCCGGGACAGGCGTGGGAGACCCAGTACTTC,CASSPGQAWETQYF
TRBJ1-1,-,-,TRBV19,TGTGCCAGTAGTACGGGGGCTCCTGAAGCTTTCTTT,CASSTGAPEAFF
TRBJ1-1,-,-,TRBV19,TGTGCCACCTCGGAGGGACGGGAAGCTTTCTTT,CATSEGREAFF
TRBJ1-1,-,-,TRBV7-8,TGTGCCAGCAGCTTTGGGGTCTCGCTAAGGAACACTGAAGCTTTCTTT,CASSFGVSLRNTEAFF
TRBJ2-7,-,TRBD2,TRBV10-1,TGCGCCAGCAGCGGGACTAGCGGGGGGAAGCAGTACTTC,CASSGTSGGKQYF
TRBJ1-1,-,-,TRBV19,TGTGCCAGTAGTAGTGGTTGGATTGCTGAAGCTTTCTTT,CASSSGWIAEAFF
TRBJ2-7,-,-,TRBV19,TGTGCCAGTAGTATAGGCCAGGCGGCCTCCTACGAGCAGTACTTC,CASSIGQAASYEQYF
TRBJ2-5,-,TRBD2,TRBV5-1,TGCGCCAGCAGCTTGTTGTTACGAGCGGGAGGGCTTGAGACCCAGTACTTC,CASSLLLRAGGLETQYF
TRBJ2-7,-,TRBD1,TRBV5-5,TGTGCCAGCAGCTTCTGGACAGGGGACGAGCAGTACTTC,CASSFWTGDEQYF
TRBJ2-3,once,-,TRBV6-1,TGTGCCAGCAGTGAATACGGCCCCCAACTCACAGATACGCAGTATTTT,CASSEYGPQLTDTQYF
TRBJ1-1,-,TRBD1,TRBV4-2,TGTGCCAGCAGCCTGGGGACAGGGGGCTTGAACACTGAAGCTTTCTTT,CASSLGTGGLNTEAFF
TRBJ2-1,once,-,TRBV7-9,TGTGCCAGCAGCTTAGAGCTGGACGGCCCGGGCCAGTTCTTC,CASSLELDGPGQFF
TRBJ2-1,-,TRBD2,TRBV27,TGTGCCAGCAGTTTTTCTAGCGGGATTGAGCAGTTCTTC,CASSFSSGIEQFF
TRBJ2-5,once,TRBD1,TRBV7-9,TGTGCCAGCAGCCCGCCGGACAGGGACGGAGAGACCCAGTACTTC,CASSPPDRDGETQYF
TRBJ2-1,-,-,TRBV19,TGTGCCAGTAACCATAGGGGGTCCTACAATGAGCAGTTCTTC,CASNHRGSYNEQFF
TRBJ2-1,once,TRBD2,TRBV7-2,TGTGCCAGCAGCTGGGGACTAGCGGGAGTCGAGCAGTTCTTC,CASSWGLAGVEQFF
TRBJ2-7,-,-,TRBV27,TGTGCCAGCAGTTCCCACTTTAGGACAGCCGTCCACGAGCAGTACTTC,CASSSHFRTAVHEQYF
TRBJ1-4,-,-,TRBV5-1,TGCGCCAGCAGCCGCATCCCACTACAGGCTGTTAATGAAAAACTGTTTTTT,CASSRIPLQAVNEKLFF
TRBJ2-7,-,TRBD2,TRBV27,TGTGCCAGCAGTTTAAGTAGCGGGTCCGCCTCCTACGAGCAGTACTTC,CASSLSSGSASYEQYF
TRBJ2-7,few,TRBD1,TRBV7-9,TGTGCCAGCAGCCAAGGACAGGGGGTCGAGCAGTACTTC,CASSQGQGVEQYF
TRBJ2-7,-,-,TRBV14,TGTGCCAGCAGCCCTACCAGGGGGGGCTACGAGCAGTACTTC,CASSPTRGGYEQYF
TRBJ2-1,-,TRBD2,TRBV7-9,TGTGCCAGCAGCTTAGGGGGACTAGCGGGCACTTCCTACAATGAGCAGTTCTTC,CASSLGGLAGTSYNEQFF
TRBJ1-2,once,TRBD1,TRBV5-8,TGTGCCAGCAGCCTTCCCGACAGGGGCGCTGGCTACACCTTC,CASSLPDRGAGYTF
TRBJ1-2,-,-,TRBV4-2,TGTGCCAGCAGCCAAGATCACTCGAGAGACTATGGCTACACCTTC,CASSQDHSRDYGYTF
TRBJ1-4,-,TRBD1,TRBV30,TGTGCCTCTATGGACAGGGGTAATGAAAAACTGTTTTTT,CASMDRGNEKLFF
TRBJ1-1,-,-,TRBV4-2,TGTGCCAGCAGCTTCTCCGGGAACACTGAAGCTTTCTTT,CASSFSGNTEAFF
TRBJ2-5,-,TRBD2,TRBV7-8,TGTGCCAGCAGCTTAGTGCTAGCGGGGGTGCGGGAGACCCAGTACTTC,CASSLVLAGVRETQYF
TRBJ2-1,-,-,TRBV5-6,TGTGCCAGCAGCTTGGTTGGGCCAATCTACTACAATGAGCAGTTCTTC,CASSLVGPIYYNEQFF
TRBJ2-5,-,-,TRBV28,TGTGCCAGCAGCTGGACCGGGTATGGTTTTAGAGAGACCCAGTACTTC,CASSWTGYGFRETQYF
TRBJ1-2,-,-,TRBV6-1,TGTGCCAGCAGTGAAAGGCAGGGGCGCAGGTTTCACTATGGCTACACCTTC,CASSERQGRRFHYGYTF
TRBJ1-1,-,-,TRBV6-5,TGTGCCAGCAGTTACGCTTGGATGAACACTGAAGCTTTCTTT,CASSYAWMNTEAFF
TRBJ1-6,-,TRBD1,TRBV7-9,TGTGCCAGCAGGCCTTTGCAGGGGGGGAATTCACCCCTCCACTTT,CASRPLQGGNSPLHF
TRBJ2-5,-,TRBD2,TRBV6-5,TGTGCCAGCAGGGCCCCTAGCGGGAGAGGTGAGACCCAGTACTTC,CASRAPSGRGETQYF
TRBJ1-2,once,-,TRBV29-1,TGCAGCGCCGGCGGGGGCATTAGTTATGGCTACACCTTC,CSAGGGISYGYTF
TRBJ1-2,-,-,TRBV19,TGTGCCAGTACCCCCGGTGCGATTAACTATGGCTACACCTTC,CASTPGAINYGYTF
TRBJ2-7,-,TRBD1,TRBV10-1,TGCGCCAGCAGTGAGGACAGGGCCTACGAGCAGTACTTC,CASSEDRAYEQYF
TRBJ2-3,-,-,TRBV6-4,TGTGCCAGCAGCGGGTTCGACACAGATACGCAGTATTTT,CASSGFDTDTQYF
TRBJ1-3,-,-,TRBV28,TGTGCCAGCAGTCCCGGGACTGTTGGAAACACCATATATTTT,CASSPGTVGNTIYF
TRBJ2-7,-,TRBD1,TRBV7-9,TGTGCCAGCAGCGTTCCCGGGACAGGGTCTTACGAGCAGTACTTC,CASSVPGTGSYEQYF
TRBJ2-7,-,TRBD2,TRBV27,TGTGCCAGCAGTTATCGCGGTAGCGGGAGGTACGAGCAGTACTTC,CASSYRGSGRYEQYF
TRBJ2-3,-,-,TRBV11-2,TGTGCCAGCAGCTTCCTTGGCGGGGCGGTAGATACGCAGTATTTT,CASSFLGGAVDTQYF
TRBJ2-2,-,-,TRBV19,TGTGCCAGTACCCTCAGGGACACAGCGAACACCGGGGAGCTGTTTTTT,CASTLRDTANTGELFF
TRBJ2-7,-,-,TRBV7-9,TGTGCCAGCAGCGGAGGGTGGTACGAGCAGTACTTC,CASSGGWYEQYF
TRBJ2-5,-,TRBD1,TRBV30,TGTGCCTGGAGTCAAAATACAGGGGCCGACAAGAGAACCCAGTACTTC,CAWSQNTGADKRTQYF